This T cell receptor (beta chain) was recorded in a study of T cells in Graves' hyperthyroidism and ophthalmopathy. General study findings and limits: In simple terms, a model built on 13 V-J features told ophthalmopathy apart from stable hyperthyroidism.

A few counts support this clonotype. The antigen remains unidentified. The TCR beta CDR3 regions underwent amplification using RNA transcripts as the source. RT-PCR in the first round (using the HTBI primer set) targeted the TCR CDR3. TCRdb ran MiXCR on the multiplex PCR reads and lists one entry per CDR3 protein. The sample includes around 600,000 distinct CDR3 sequences, approximately 42% of them seen just once. Looked up from germline, CDR1 is SGDLS and CDR2 is YYNGEE. Trimming removed 0 bases at V and 3 bases at J, with 9 bases between. The CDR3 has 15 residues. The sequenced sample was peripheral blood or thyroid tissue (not recorded which). The chain couples TRBV9 to TRBJ2-2; D uncertain. This TCR was sampled from an adult man with Graves' disease, either hyperthyroidism or ophthalmopathy (not recorded which). The CDR3 loop reads CASSVAGSDTGELFF. Written as DNA, the CDR3 is TGTGCCAGCAGCGTAGCAGGTAGTGACACCGGGGAGCTGTTTTTT.